The sequence of this T cell receptor (beta chain) was determined in a study of healthy donors' naive CD4 and CD8 T cells. V lost 2 bases, J lost 7 bases, and 14 bases lay in between. CDR3 length: 15 amino acids. From germline, CDR1 is MNHNS and CDR2 SASEGT. Starting from 500 ng of total RNA, TCR libraries were made with linear amplification. TCRdb re-derived calls from the reads in MiXCR, one entry per CDR3 protein. This sample yields 180,000 or so distinct CDR3 sequences, of which over 60% are seen a single time; 2.3% belongs to the top ten. The chain has TRBV6-1 and TRBJ1-4; TRBD1 might be the D (6 bases). The sequenced sample was naive CD4+ and CD8+ T cells sorted from blood, pooled from several donors. This TCR was sampled from a pool of human donors in good health; the sample pools cells from several healthy donors. The CDR3 sequence is CASSESRGEGEKLFF. In nucleotides, the CDR3 is TGTGCCAGCAGTGAATCCAGGGGAGAGGGTGAAAAACTGTTTTTT.